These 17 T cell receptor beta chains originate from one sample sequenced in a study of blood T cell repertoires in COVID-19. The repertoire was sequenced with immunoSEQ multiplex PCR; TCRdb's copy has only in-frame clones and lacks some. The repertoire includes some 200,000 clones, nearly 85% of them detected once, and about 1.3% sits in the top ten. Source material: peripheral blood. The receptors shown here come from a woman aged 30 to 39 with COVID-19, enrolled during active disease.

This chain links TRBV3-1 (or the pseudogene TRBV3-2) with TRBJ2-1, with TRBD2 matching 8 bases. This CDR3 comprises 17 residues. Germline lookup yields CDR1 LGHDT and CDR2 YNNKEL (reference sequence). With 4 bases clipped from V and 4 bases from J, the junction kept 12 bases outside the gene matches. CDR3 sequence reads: CASSPPKASGRYNEQFF. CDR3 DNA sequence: TGTGCCAGCAGCCCGCCAAAGGCTAGCGGGCGATACAATGAGCAGTTCTTC.

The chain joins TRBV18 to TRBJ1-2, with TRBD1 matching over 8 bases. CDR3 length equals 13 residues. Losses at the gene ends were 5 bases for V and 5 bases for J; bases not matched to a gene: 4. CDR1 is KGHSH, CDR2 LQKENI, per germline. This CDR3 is CASSGTGFYGYTF. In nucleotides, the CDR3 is TGTGCCAGCTCAGGGACAGGTTTTTATGGCTACACCTTC. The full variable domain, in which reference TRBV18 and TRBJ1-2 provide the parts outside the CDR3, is NAGVMQNPRHLVRRRGQEARLRCSPMKGHSHVYWYRQLPEEGLKFMVYLQKENIIDESGMPKERFSAEFPKEGPSILRIQQVVRGDSAAYFCASSGTGFYGYTFGSGTRLTVV.

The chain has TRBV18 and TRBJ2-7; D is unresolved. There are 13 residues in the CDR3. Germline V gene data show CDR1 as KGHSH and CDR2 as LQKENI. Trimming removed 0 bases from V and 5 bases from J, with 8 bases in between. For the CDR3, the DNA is TGTGCCAGCTCACCACCGTCCGGTAACGAGCAGTACTTC. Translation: CASSPPSGNEQYF. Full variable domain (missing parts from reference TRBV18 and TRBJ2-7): NAGVMQNPRHLVRRRGQEARLRCSPMKGHSHVYWYRQLPEEGLKFMVYLQKENIIDESGMPKERFSAEFPKEGPSILRIQQVVRGDSAAYFCASSPPSGNEQYFGPGTRLTVT.

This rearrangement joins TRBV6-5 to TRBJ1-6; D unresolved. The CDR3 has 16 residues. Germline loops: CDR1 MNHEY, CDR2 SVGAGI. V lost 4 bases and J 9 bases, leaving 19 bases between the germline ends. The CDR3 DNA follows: TGTGCCAGCAGTTCGCCCCCCCAAGGTCGGGGTTCACCCCTCCACTTT. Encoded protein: CASSSPPQGRGSPLHF.

The CDR3 spells CASSLDAGAYEQYF. CDR3 DNA: TGTGCCAGCAGCTTAGATGCAGGGGCCTACGAGCAGTACTTC. V is TRBV7-2 and J is TRBJ2-7, with D possibly being TRBD1 (6 bases). The CDR3 sequence is 14 residues long. Per germline, CDR1 SGHTA and CDR2 FQGNSA. V dropped 1 base and J dropped 2 bases, with 9 bases sitting between them.

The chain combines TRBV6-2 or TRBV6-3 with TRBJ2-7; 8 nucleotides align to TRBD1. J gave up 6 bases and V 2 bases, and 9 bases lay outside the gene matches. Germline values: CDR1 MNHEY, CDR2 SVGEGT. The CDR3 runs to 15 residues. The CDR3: CASSYTGQGMTEQYF. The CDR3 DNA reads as TGTGCCAGCAGTTACACCGGACAGGGAATGACCGAGCAGTACTTC.

DNA of the CDR3: TGTGCCAGCAGCTTGTCGTTCACAGGAACAGATACGCAGTATTTT. This gives the protein CASSLSFTGTDTQYF. The rearrangement joins TRBV5-6 to TRBJ2-3; weak D call: TRBD1 (5 bases). This CDR3 spans 15 amino acids. The V and J ends lost 1 base and 3 bases respectively, with 12 bases between them. Germline CDR1 is SGHDT and CDR2 is YYEEEE.

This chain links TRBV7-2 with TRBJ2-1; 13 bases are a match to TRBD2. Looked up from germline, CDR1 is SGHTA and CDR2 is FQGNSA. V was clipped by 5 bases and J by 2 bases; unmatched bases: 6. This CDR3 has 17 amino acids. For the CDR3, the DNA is TGTGCCAGCAGCGCCCGACTAGCGGGGGGCCCCTACAATGAGCAGTTCTTC. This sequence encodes CASSARLAGGPYNEQFF.

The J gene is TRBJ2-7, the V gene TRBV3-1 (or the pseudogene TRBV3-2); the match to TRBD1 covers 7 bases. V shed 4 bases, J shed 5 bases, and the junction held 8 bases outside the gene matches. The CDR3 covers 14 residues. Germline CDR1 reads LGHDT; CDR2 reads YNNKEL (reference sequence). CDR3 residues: CASSPRQGWDEQYF. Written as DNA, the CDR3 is TGTGCCAGCAGCCCCCGACAGGGATGGGACGAGCAGTACTTC.

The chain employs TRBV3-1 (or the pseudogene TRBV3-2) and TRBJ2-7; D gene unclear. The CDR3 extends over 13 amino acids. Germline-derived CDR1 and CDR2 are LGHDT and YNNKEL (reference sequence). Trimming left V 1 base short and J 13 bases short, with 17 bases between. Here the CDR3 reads CASSQVDSGPSYF. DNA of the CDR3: TGTGCCAGCAGCCAAGTCGATTCTGGGCCATCATACTTC.

The CDR3 region is CASSGDRVEQFF. Written as DNA, the CDR3 is TGTGCCAGCAGCGGAGACAGGGTTGAGCAGTTCTTC. The genes are TRBV5-4 and TRBJ2-1, with 7 bases aligning to TRBD1. The CDR3 sequence is 12 residues long. Germline assignment: CDR1 SGHNT and CDR2 YYREEE (reference sequence). The ends lost 4 bases at V and 9 bases at J; junction bases unmatched: 4.

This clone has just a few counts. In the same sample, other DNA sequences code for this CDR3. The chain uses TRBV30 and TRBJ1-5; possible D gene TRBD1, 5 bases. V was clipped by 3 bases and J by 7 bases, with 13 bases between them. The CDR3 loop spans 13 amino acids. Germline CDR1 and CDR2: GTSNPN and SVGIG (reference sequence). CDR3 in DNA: TGTGCCTGGAGCGTGCAGGGAGGACAGCCCCAGCATTTT. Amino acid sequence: CAWSVQGGQPQHF.

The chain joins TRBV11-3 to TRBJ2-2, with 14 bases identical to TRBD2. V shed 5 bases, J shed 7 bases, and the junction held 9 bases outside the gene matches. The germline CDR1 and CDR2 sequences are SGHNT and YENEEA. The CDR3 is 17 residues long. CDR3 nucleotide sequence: TGTGCCAGCAGCCCCTCGGGACTAGCGGGAGAGGTCGGGGAGCTGTTTTTT. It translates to CASSPSGLAGEVGELFF. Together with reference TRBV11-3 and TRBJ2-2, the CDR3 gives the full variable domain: EAGVVQSPRYKIIEKKQPVAFWCNPISGHNTLYWYLQNLGQGPELLIRYENEEAVDDSQLPKDRFSAERLKGVDSTLKIQPAELGDSAVYLCASSPSGLAGEVGELFFGEGSRLTVL.

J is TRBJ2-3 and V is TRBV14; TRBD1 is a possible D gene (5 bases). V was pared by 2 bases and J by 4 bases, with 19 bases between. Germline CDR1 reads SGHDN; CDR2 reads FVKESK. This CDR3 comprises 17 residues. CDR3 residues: CASSQPNNRWPADTQYF. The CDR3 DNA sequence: TGTGCCAGCAGCCAACCCAATAACAGGTGGCCCGCAGATACGCAGTATTTT.

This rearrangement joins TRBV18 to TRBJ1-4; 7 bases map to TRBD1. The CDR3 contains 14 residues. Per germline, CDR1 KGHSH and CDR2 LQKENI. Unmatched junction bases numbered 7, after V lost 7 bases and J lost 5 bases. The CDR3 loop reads CASFADRTNEKLFF. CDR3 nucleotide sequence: TGTGCCAGCTTTGCGGACAGGACCAATGAAAAACTGTTTTTT.

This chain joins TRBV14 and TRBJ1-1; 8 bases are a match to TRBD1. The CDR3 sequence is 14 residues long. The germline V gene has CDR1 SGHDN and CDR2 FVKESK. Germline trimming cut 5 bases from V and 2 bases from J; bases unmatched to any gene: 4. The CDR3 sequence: CASSYDRGNTEAFF. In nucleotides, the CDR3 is TGTGCCAGCAGCTATGACAGGGGTAACACTGAAGCTTTCTTT.

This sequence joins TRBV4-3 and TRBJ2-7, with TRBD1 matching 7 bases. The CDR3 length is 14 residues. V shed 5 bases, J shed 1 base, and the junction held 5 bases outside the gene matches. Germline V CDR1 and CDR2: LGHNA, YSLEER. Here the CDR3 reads CASSFDRVSYEQYF. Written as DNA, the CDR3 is TGCGCCAGCAGCTTCGACAGGGTATCCTACGAGCAGTACTTC.